The 8 T cell receptor beta chains presented below share a single source sample, sequenced in a study of identical twins. TCRdb used MiXCR to reprocess the 5' RACE reads, holding one entry per CDR3 protein. The sample consists of 420,000 or so distinct CDR3 sequences, approximately 18% of them appearing once. Sequencing input: naive T cells sorted from blood. These receptors were obtained from a man aged 50-60 years in good health.

This chain connects TRBV11-2 to TRBJ2-4; weak D call: TRBD2 (5 bases). The CDR3 runs to 13 residues. V was shortened by 1 base and J by 9 bases, with 10 bases between the two germline ends. Germline assignment: CDR1 SGHAT and CDR2 FQNNGV. The CDR3 sequence is CASSLGRPGIQYF. CDR3 DNA: TGTGCCAGCAGCTTAGGGAGGCCAGGCATTCAGTACTTC.

This clonotype was detected only a few times. The gene calls are TRBV7-9 and TRBJ2-3; 7 nucleotides line up with TRBD1. The germline gives CDR1 SEHNR, CDR2 FQNEAQ (reference sequence). This CDR3 has 17 residues. The ends lost 4 bases at V and 4 bases at J; junction bases unmatched: 14. The chain's CDR3 is CASSSYPQTGAADTQYF. In DNA form, the CDR3 reads TGTGCCAGCAGCTCGTACCCACAAACAGGGGCGGCAGATACGCAGTATTTT.

This clonotype was seen ten or more times. This rearrangement joins TRBV30 to TRBJ2-1; D is possibly TRBD1 or TRBD2 (5 bases each). The CDR3 loop spans 14 amino acids. Per the germline V gene, CDR1 is GTSNPN and CDR2 is SVGIG (reference sequence). The germline V and J ends were trimmed by 0 bases and 5 bases, with 11 bases remaining between them. The CDR3 DNA reads as TGTGCCTGGAGTGTACGGGGCCGGAACAATGAGCAGTTCTTC. Translating it yields CAWSVRGRNNEQFF.

The gene calls are TRBV9 and TRBJ2-1, with TRBD2 matching 7 bases. Germline CDR1 reads SGDLS; CDR2 reads YYNGEE. Trimming removed 0 bases from V and 3 bases from J; junction bases left unmatched: 3. The CDR3 extends over 15 amino acids. CDR3 nucleotide sequence: TGTGCCAGCAGCGTAGGGGCGGGAGACTACAATGAGCAGTTCTTC. It encodes CASSVGAGDYNEQFF.

To note about this clonotype: This sequence may be a read error, since a much larger clone differs from it by one base. The V gene is TRBV6-1, the J gene TRBJ2-1; D might be TRBD1 (6 bases). Deletions cut 7 bases from V and 2 bases from J, with 9 bases between. The CDR3 totals 13 residues. Germline lookup yields CDR1 MNHNS and CDR2 SASEGT. CDR3 loop: CASMGAPYNEQFF. CDR3 DNA: TGTGCCAGCATGGGGGCCCCCTACAATGAGCAGTTCTTC.

This clonotype showed up just once. The rearrangement uses TRBV2 and TRBJ2-1; 8 positions agree with TRBD1. Germline lookup yields CDR1 SNHLY and CDR2 FYNNEI. The CDR3 length is 13 residues. V trimming: 7 bases; J trimming: 5 bases; junction bases outside the gene matches: 4. CDR3 coding DNA: TGTGCCAGCAAACGGACAGGGCACAATGAGCAGTTCTTC. This gives the protein CASKRTGHNEQFF.

The chain employs TRBV20-1 and TRBJ1-5; maybe TRBD1 (5 bases). V lost 3 bases to trimming and J lost 3 bases, with 12 bases between them. The CDR3 sequence is 14 residues long. The germline CDR1 and CDR2 sequences are DFQATT and SNEGSKA (reference sequence). The CDR3: CSARPGGFNQPQHF. In nucleotides, the CDR3 is TGCAGTGCTAGGCCCGGGGGGTTCAATCAGCCCCAGCATTTT.

This clonotype was counted a few times. The genes are TRBV7-2 and TRBJ2-5; D gene ambiguous. Germline-derived CDR1 and CDR2 are SGHTA and FQGNSA. Trimming removed 4 bases from V and 7 bases from J, with 13 bases in between. The CDR3 extends over 13 amino acids. CDR3 in DNA: TGTGCCAGCAGCTCACGGCGATGGGGGACCCAGTACTTC. This encodes CASSSRRWGTQYF.